A single sample is the source of the 21 T cell receptor beta chains below, sequenced in a study of blood T cell repertoires in COVID-19. Generated by immunoSEQ multiplex PCR, the TCRdb table keeps only in-frame clones and is missing some. This sample yields 250,000 to 350,000 clones, of which roughly 82% are seen a single time; around 1.5% belongs to the top ten. Specimen: peripheral blood. These receptors came from a woman aged 45-60 years with acute or convalescent COVID-19.

This sequence joins TRBV2 and TRBJ2-1, with a weak D call TRBD1 (6 bases). Per the germline V gene, CDR1 is SNHLY and CDR2 is FYNNEI. V was shortened by 2 bases and J by 8 bases, with 13 bases between the two germline ends. This CDR3 is 14 amino acids long. The CDR3 protein is CASSEIFQGHEQFF. CDR3 coding DNA: TGTGCCAGCAGTGAAATTTTCCAGGGGCATGAGCAGTTCTTC.

This clone was recorded only once. The V call is TRBV19, the J call TRBJ2-5; D is unclear. The V gene's germline CDR1 is LNHDA and CDR2 SQIVND (reference sequence). The CDR3 is 14 amino acids. With 4 bases removed from V and 5 bases from J, the gap between germline ends came to 14 bases. Here the CDR3 reads CASSSVGHSETQYF. DNA of the CDR3: TGTGCCAGTAGTAGTGTGGGCCACAGTGAGACCCAGTACTTC.

The genes are TRBV21-1 and TRBJ2-7; the D call of TRBD1 is as the table states it, not checked on the DNA. TRBV21-1 is described as a pseudogene. This CDR3 spans 17 amino acids. CDR3 region: CASSKNLTGSSIDEQYF. CDR3 bases: TGTGCCAGCAGCAAAAACTTGACAGGGAGCTCCATCGACGAGCAGTACTTC.

The chain employs TRBV5-1 and TRBJ2-1; 9 bases align to TRBD2. Germline values: CDR1 SGHRS, CDR2 YFSETQ. V lost 4 bases, J lost 5 bases, and 10 bases stayed unmatched. The CDR3 is 16 residues long. This chain's CDR3 is CASSVTGTSSHNEQFF. CDR3 bases: TGCGCCAGCAGCGTGACCGGGACTAGCTCTCACAATGAGCAGTTCTTC. Drawing the rest from reference TRBV5-1 and TRBJ2-1, the complete variable domain is KAGVTQTPRYLIKTRGQQVTLSCSPISGHRSVSWYQQTPGQGLQFLFEYFSETQRNKGNFPGRFSGRQFSNSRSEMNVSTLELGDSALYLCASSVTGTSSHNEQFFGPGTRLTVL.

The chain is built from TRBV30 and TRBJ1-1; tentatively, D is TRBD1 (6 bases). The CDR3 is 13 residues long. Germline V gene sequence: CDR1 GTSNPN, CDR2 SVGIG (reference sequence). Between the trimmed V and J ends, which lost 3 bases and 5 bases, there was a span of 13 bases. Here the CDR3 reads CAWRWGGRTEAFF. In nucleotides, the CDR3 is TGTGCCTGGAGGTGGGGGGGGCGGACTGAAGCTTTCTTT.

The chain has TRBV19 and TRBJ2-2; the match to TRBD2 covers 10 bases. The CDR3 is made up of 16 amino acids. Trimming removed 7 bases from V and 2 bases from J; junction bases left unmatched: 7. The germline V gene has CDR1 LNHDA and CDR2 SQIVND (reference sequence). CDR3 in amino acids: CASTRTSGANTGELFF. CDR3 in DNA: TGTGCCAGTACCCGGACTAGCGGAGCAAACACCGGGGAGCTGTTTTTT.

The chain couples TRBV28 to TRBJ1-3, with D unresolved. CDR1 and CDR2 from the germline V gene are MDHEN and SYDVKM. The CDR3 has 13 residues. Deletions cut 7 bases from V and 5 bases from J, with 12 bases between. The CDR3 region is CASTPSQRNTIYF. CDR3 DNA: TGTGCCAGCACCCCCTCCCAGAGAAACACCATATATTTT.

V gene TRBV5-5 combines with J gene TRBJ1-2, with TRBD1 matching 8 bases. Germline CDR1 is SGHKS and CDR2 is YYEKEE (reference sequence). Trimming took 2 bases from V and 7 from J; bases not matched to a gene: 13. This CDR3 contains 16 residues. The CDR3: CASSFQPPGQAGGYTF. CDR3 bases: TGTGCCAGCAGCTTCCAACCTCCGGGACAGGCTGGTGGCTACACCTTC.

This clone was detected only once. The chain carries TRBV5-5 and TRBJ2-1, with TRBD2 matching 9 bases. CDR1 and CDR2 (germline): SGHKS, YYEKEE (reference sequence). The CDR3 is 14 amino acids. J was trimmed by 6 bases and V by 6 bases; bases with no gene match: 7. The CDR3 sequence is CASTLSGRSNEQFF. In DNA, the CDR3 is TGTGCCAGCACCCTTAGCGGGAGAAGCAATGAGCAGTTCTTC.

The chain joins TRBV2 to TRBJ1-1, with 7 bases fitting TRBD1. With 9 bases clipped from V and 3 bases from J, the junction kept 4 bases outside the gene matches. The CDR3 is 12 residues long. Germline CDR1 reads SNHLY; CDR2 reads FYNNEI. The DNA for the CDR3 is TGTGCCAGTACAGGGGATGACACTGAAGCTTTCTTT. As protein: CASTGDDTEAFF.

The genes are TRBV6-4 and TRBJ2-1; no definite D call. The V end lost 1 base, the J end lost 5 bases, and 15 bases lay between the germline ends. Germline V gene data show CDR1 as MRHNA and CDR2 as SNTAGT. The CDR3 has 16 residues. The DNA for the CDR3 is TGTGCCAGCAGTGACTTTGGCCTTTTCGTTGACAATGAGCAGTTCTTC. Its translation is CASSDFGLFVDNEQFF.

The J gene is TRBJ2-7, the V gene TRBV9, with 9 bases aligning to TRBD2. Trimming removed 5 bases from V and 2 bases from J; junction bases left unmatched: 8. Germline CDR1 and CDR2: SGDLS and YYNGEE. The CDR3 spans 15 residues. The CDR3 DNA follows: TGTGCCAGCAGGCTACCGGGACTAGCAACCTACGAGCAGTACTTC. Translation gives CASRLPGLATYEQYF.

The genes are TRBV4-3 and TRBJ2-7; 11 bases line up with TRBD1. V lost 0 bases to trimming and J lost 3 bases; unmatched junction nucleotides: 4. The CDR3 consists of 16 residues. CDR1 LGHNA and CDR2 YSLEER come from the germline V gene. In DNA form, the CDR3 reads TGCGCCAGCAGCCAAGAGGGGGGGACAGGGGGCTACGAGCAGTACTTC. Translating it yields CASSQEGGTGGYEQYF.

The chain employs TRBV2 and TRBJ2-1; 8 bases map to TRBD1. The CDR3 has 15 amino acids. Germline V gene data show CDR1 as SNHLY and CDR2 as FYNNEI. The trim removed 4 bases at V and 10 bases at J, leaving 12 bases unmatched. The CDR3 DNA reads as TGTGCCAGCAGTGTTCTTGGACAGGGAAGTCGCGAGCAGTTCTTC. Translating gives CASSVLGQGSREQFF.

The V call is TRBV2, the J call TRBJ1-4; 8 bases are a match to TRBD1. This CDR3 comprises 14 residues. Germline CDR1 SNHLY, CDR2 FYNNEI. Trimming cost V 4 bases and J 4 bases; bases outside gene matches: 2. The CDR3 is CASSVDRGNEKLFF. The DNA for the CDR3 is TGTGCCAGCAGTGTAGACAGGGGTAATGAAAAACTGTTTTTT.

J is TRBJ2-3 and V is TRBV2, with 7 bases aligning to TRBD1. The V gene's germline CDR1 is SNHLY and CDR2 FYNNEI. This CDR3 is built from 15 residues. The junction had 12 bases not matched to a gene; V was cut back by 8 bases and J by 4 bases. CDR3 loop: CASRKQGILPDTQYF. CDR3 nucleotides: TGTGCCAGCCGCAAACAGGGGATTTTACCAGATACGCAGTATTTT. The full variable domain, completed using reference TRBV2 and TRBJ2-3, is EPEVTQTPSHQVTQMGQEVILRCVPISNHLYFYWYRQILGQKVEFLVSFYNNEISEKSEIFDDQFSVERPDGSNFTLKIRSTKLEDSAMYFCASRKQGILPDTQYFGPGTRLTVL.

The V and J genes are TRBV23-1 and TRBJ1-1; D is uncertain. TRBV23-1 is labeled an ORF, and its function is uncertain. This CDR3 spans 13 amino acids. V was cut by 2 bases and J by 9 bases, with 13 bases left in between. DNA of the CDR3: TGCGCCAGCAGTCAACCAAACTATTCGAAAGCTTTCTTT. This gives the protein CASSQPNYSKAFF.

This clone has just a few counts. The chain couples TRBV24-1 to TRBJ1-5; D possibly corresponds to TRBD1 (6 bases). Germline V gene data show CDR1 as KGHDR and CDR2 as SFDVKD. The CDR3 is 14 residues long. Trimming pared 9 bases from V and 3 bases from J, leaving 14 bases between. The CDR3 nucleotides are TGTGCCACCGCTGACCAGGGGACCAATCAGCCCCAGCATTTT. This sequence encodes CATADQGTNQPQHF.

The chain links TRBV30 to TRBJ1-1, with D unclear. The V gene lost 4 bases and the J gene lost 3 bases, with 6 bases spanning the gap. Germline assignment: CDR1 GTSNPN and CDR2 SVGIG (reference sequence). The CDR3 is made up of 11 amino acids. The CDR3 DNA reads as TGTGCCTGGATCGGGGACACTGAAGCTTTCTTT. Translated: CAWIGDTEAFF. Full variable domain (rest looked up from reference TRBV30 and TRBJ1-1): SQTIHQWPATLVQPVGSPLSLECTVEGTSNPNLYWYRQAAGRGLQLLFYSVGIGQISSEVPQNLSASRPQDRQFILSSKKLLLSDSGFYLCAWIGDTEAFFGQGTRLTVV.

This clone has only a few counts. This chain joins TRBV2 and TRBJ2-4; D is perhaps TRBD2 (6 bases). The CDR3 is 13 residues long. V was shortened by 5 bases and J by 8 bases, with 13 bases between the two germline ends. Germline CDR1 reads SNHLY; CDR2 reads FYNNEI. The CDR3 is CASSSDYRDIQYF. The CDR3 DNA is TGTGCCAGCAGTTCGGACTACCGGGACATTCAGTACTTC.

The gene calls are TRBV4-3 and TRBJ2-2; 9 bases align to TRBD2. With V trimmed by 1 base and J by 5 bases, 5 bases remained unmatched. Germline loops: CDR1 LGHNA, CDR2 YSLEER. CDR3 length: 16 amino acids. CDR3: CASSQVSAGGTGELFF. CDR3 DNA sequence: TGCGCCAGCAGCCAAGTGTCAGCGGGAGGAACCGGGGAGCTGTTTTTT.